This TCR beta chain was retrieved from a study of blood T cell repertoires in COVID-19. Looking at the study overall: There were acute and convalescent COVID-19 samples, and they came from the United States, Italy and Spain. The analysed material was cDNA or gDNA that came from T cells, B-cell-depleted T cells, or PBMCs.

How the authors handled the data: The authors estimated nucleated cell counts from reference gene primer amplification. Produced via immunoSEQ multiplex PCR; TCRdb's table is partial and in-frame only. V and J calls plus clone size are reproduced from that table; the DNA served to infer D and trimming. Found here are 95,000 to 150,000 clones, roughly four fifths of them singletons; the top ten hold roughly 12%. V lost 3 bases and J 0 bases, leaving 15 bases between the germline ends. CDR1 and CDR2 from the germline V gene are MNHEY and SMNVEV (reference sequence). This CDR3 spans 18 amino acids. The gene calls are TRBV27 and TRBJ2-6; maybe TRBD1 (5 bases). Source material: peripheral blood. The source is a man aged 60-69 years with acute or convalescent COVID-19. The CDR3 loop is CASSLAHQGVSGANVLTF. The CDR3 nucleotides read TGTGCCAGCAGTTTGGCCCATCAGGGCGTCTCTGGGGCCAACGTCCTGACTTTC. Combining the CDR3 with reference TRBV27 and TRBJ2-6 gives the whole variable domain EAQVTQNPRYLITVTGKKLTVTCSQNMNHEYMSWYRQDPGLGLRQIYYSMNVEVTDKGDVPEGYKVSRKEKRNFPLILESPSPNQTSLYFCASSLAHQGVSGANVLTFGAGSRLTVL.